What follows is one TCR beta chain and its context. Its target is not known. At survey level, the immunoSEQ assay was run in its v3.0 version. Measured with immunoSEQ multiplex PCR; TCRdb has only the in-frame clones, and not every one. The sample lists 15,000 to 20,000 clones, roughly 88% occurring once. These data come from a study of long-term antiretroviral therapy in people with HIV. In the study overall: The immediate-ART recommendation dates to 2015, and the earliest samples predate it by about a decade. The study's findings and limits: The blood, collected between the mid-2000s and the late 2010s, was possibly taken under older ART regimens. Clones expanded before ART dominated the repertoire at all time points.

Germline CDR1 and CDR2: SEHNR and FQNEAQ (reference sequence). Trimming pared 3 bases from V and 5 bases from J, leaving 10 bases between. The CDR3 is 13 amino acids. The samples comprised roughly 1-11 million cryopreserved PBMC ahead of DNA extraction. This TCR was recovered from a man in his fifties or sixties with HIV. This sample comprised unsorted PBMCs, obtained 0.7 years before starting antiretroviral therapy. This chain links TRBV7-9 with TRBJ1-1; D unresolved. The CDR3 protein is CASSFSMGTEAFF. DNA of the CDR3: TGTGCCAGCAGCTTTTCCATGGGTACTGAAGCTTTCTTT. Full variable domain (outside the CDR3, taken from reference TRBV7-9 and TRBJ1-1): DTGVSQNPRHKITKRGQNVTFRCDPISEHNRLYWYRQTLGQGPEFLTYFQNEAQLEKSRLLSDRFSAERPKGSFSTLEIQRTEQGDSAMYLCASSFSMGTEAFFGQGTRLTVV.